This T cell receptor beta chain was recorded in a study of glioma-infiltrating T cells after dendritic cell vaccination. Turning to the study itself: Between about 2002 and 2012, patients got autologous tumor lysate-pulsed dendritic cell vaccines. Patients received three intradermal dendritic cell vaccine injections at biweekly intervals.

Input was approximately 2.2 ug genomic DNA, or all available if less. Clones were read by immunoSEQ multiplex PCR, and TCRdb kept only the in-frame ones, dropping some. The sample shows around 60,000 clones, more than 75% of them seen only once. On this clone: Its specificity is not known.

The CDR3 has 14 residues. Germline CDR1 SGDLS, CDR2 YYNGEE. Trimming left V 0 bases short and J 8 bases short, with 12 bases between. Documented time point: after dendritic cell vaccination, including at tumor progression/relapse. Study results and caveats: Few patients contributed both blood and tumor specimens.

Sample: blood, taken after dendritic cell vaccination. This chain connects TRBV9 to TRBJ1-5; a weak D match, TRBD1 (5 bases). The origin of this receptor is a human donor with glioblastoma. CDR3 amino acids: CASSVEPGIKPQHF. The CDR3 DNA sequence: TGTGCCAGCAGCGTAGAACCAGGGATAAAGCCCCAGCATTTT.